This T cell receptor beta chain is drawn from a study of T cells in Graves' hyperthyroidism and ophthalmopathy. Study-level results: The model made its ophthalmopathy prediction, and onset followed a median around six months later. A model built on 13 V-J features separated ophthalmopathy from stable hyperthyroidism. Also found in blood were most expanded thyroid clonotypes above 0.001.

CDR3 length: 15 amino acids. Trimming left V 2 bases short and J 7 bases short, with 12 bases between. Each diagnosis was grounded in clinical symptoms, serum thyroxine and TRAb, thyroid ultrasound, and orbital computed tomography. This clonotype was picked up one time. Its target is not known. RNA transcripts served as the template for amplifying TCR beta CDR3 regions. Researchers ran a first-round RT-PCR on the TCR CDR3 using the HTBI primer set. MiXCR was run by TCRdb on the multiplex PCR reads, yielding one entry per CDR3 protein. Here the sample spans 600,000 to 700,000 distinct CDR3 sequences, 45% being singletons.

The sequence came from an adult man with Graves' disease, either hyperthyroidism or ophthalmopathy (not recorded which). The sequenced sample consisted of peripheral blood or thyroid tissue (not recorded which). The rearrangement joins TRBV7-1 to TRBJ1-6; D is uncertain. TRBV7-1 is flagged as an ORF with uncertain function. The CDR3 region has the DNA TGTGCCAGCAGCTCACCTTTCGGGGTAAATTCACCCCTCCACTTT. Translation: CASSSPFGVNSPLHF.